The clone carrying this TCR beta chain turned up a few times. Clones were sequenced by immunoSEQ multiplex PCR, and TCRdb holds only the in-frame ones, with some missing. This table has 65,000 to 90,000 clones, approximately 90% appearing once. These data originate in a study of blood T cell repertoires in COVID-19. The sequence came from a human donor in a cohort sampled during active COVID-19. Sequencing input: peripheral blood.

The CDR3 loop is CASSPTGNTIYF. In nucleotides, the CDR3 is TGTGCCAGCAGTCCTACGGGTAACACCATATATTTT. The chain joins TRBV6-6 to TRBJ1-3; the D is unclear. The CDR3 runs to 12 residues. The V gene lost 5 bases and the J gene lost 7 bases, with 9 bases spanning the gap. Germline V gene sequence: CDR1 MNHNY, CDR2 SVGAGI (reference sequence).